This T cell receptor (beta chain) emerged from a study of T cell repertoires in cytomegalovirus infection. Study context: Both CMV infection and a matching HLA type were indicated by public TCR beta signatures.

General study findings and limits: There were HLA-C-restricted CMV-specific TCR beta clonotypes dominating the ex vivo response.

This clonotype has ten or more counts. Its antigen is not identified. One entry per CDR3 protein, called by TCRdb with MiXCR from the reads. Of about 310,000 distinct CDR3 sequences listed, about 17% were seen once; the top ten hold about 12%. The V gene end was trimmed by 0 bases and the J gene end by 10 bases; junction bases not matched to a gene: 9. Germline CDR1 is MNHEY and CDR2 is SVGAGI. This CDR3 region has 15 residues. Specimen: PBMCs. The source is a human donor in good health (CMV status not recorded). Some clones in this sample may be carry-over from other donors' samples. The gene calls are TRBV6-5 and TRBJ1-1, with 9 bases matching TRBD1. In nucleotides, the CDR3 is TGTGCCAGCAGTTACTCGAACAGGGGGCTGGGTAGAGCTTTCTTT. Protein product: CASSYSNRGLGRAFF.